Presented here are 11 T cell receptor beta chains from one specimen sequenced in a study of CD8+CD57+ T cells in acquired aplastic anemia. Profiling that covered TCR beta VDJ and CDR3 relied on genomic DNA as its template. TCRdb ran MiXCR on the reads and lists one entry per CDR3 protein. The data hold about 110,000 distinct CDR3 sequences, with 40% to 65% observed a single time. Input material: sorted CD4+, CD8+, or CD8+CD57+ T cells (not recorded which) from PBMCs. These receptors all come from a human donor in good health, serving as a control.

Comments on this clonotype: A much larger clone lies a single base off, so this may be a read error. The chain combines TRBV6-5 with TRBJ2-7; no clear D gene. Germline CDR1 MNHEY, CDR2 SVGAGI. The CDR3 consists of 14 residues. Trimming took 0 bases from V and 3 from J, leaving 9 bases between them. CDR3 sequence reads: CASSYSSSLYEQYF. DNA for the CDR3: TGTGCCAGCAGTTACTCGAGCAGTCTCTACGAGCAGTACTTC.

The gene calls are TRBV20-1 and TRBJ2-7; possible D gene TRBD2, 5 bases. Germline CDR1 DFQATT, CDR2 SNEGSKA (reference sequence). There are 15 residues in the CDR3. V was cut by 0 bases and J by 0 bases, with 12 bases left in between. The CDR3 reads CSARDPAGSSYEQYF. CDR3 DNA: TGCAGTGCTAGAGATCCGGCGGGTAGCTCCTACGAGCAGTACTTC.

The CDR3 loop is CASSLATGAGEQYF. CDR3 nucleotides: TGTGCCAGCAGCTTAGCAACAGGGGCTGGCGAGCAGTACTTC. The chain links TRBV7-6 to TRBJ2-7; 7 nucleotides line up with TRBD1. The CDR3 is made up of 14 amino acids. Germline CDR1 SGHVS, CDR2 FNYEAQ. The junction had 5 bases not matched to a gene; V was cut back by 0 bases and J by 6 bases.

The chain is built from TRBV20-1 and TRBJ2-7; 9 bases line up with TRBD1. The CDR3 contains 18 residues. From germline, CDR1 is DFQATT and CDR2 SNEGSKA (reference sequence). V gave up 6 bases and J gave up 2 bases; unmatched junction bases: 20. The CDR3 reads CSASSSPASGTGPYEQYF. The CDR3 nucleotides are TGCAGTGCCAGCAGTTCTCCGGCGTCCGGGACAGGGCCCTACGAGCAGTACTTC.

This clonotype was seen at least ten times. This chain joins TRBV6-1 and TRBJ2-1; TRBD1 agrees at 7 bases. CDR3 length: 13 amino acids. In germline, CDR1 is MNHNS, CDR2 SASEGT. J gave up 9 bases and V 3 bases, and 5 bases lay outside the gene matches. DNA of the CDR3: TGTGCCAGCAGTGAGACAGGGTACGCTGAGCAGTTCTTC. Amino acids: CASSETGYAEQFF.

The chain links TRBV24-1 to TRBJ2-3; D remains unclear. This CDR3 spans 14 amino acids. Trimming pared 5 bases from V and 2 bases from J, leaving 10 bases between. Looked up from germline, CDR1 is KGHDR and CDR2 is SFDVKD. The CDR3 DNA follows: TGTGCCACCAGTGGAGAACTCTACACAGATACGCAGTATTTT. Protein: CATSGELYTDTQYF.

The chain uses TRBV20-1 and TRBJ2-5; unclear D gene. The CDR3 covers 13 residues. Germline values: CDR1 DFQATT, CDR2 SNEGSKA (reference sequence). Trimming took off 1 base at V and 4 bases at J, with 10 bases between the two ends. The CDR3 spells CSARGPEGETQYF. For the CDR3, the DNA is TGCAGTGCTAGAGGTCCGGAAGGAGAGACCCAGTACTTC.

The J gene is TRBJ1-1, the V gene TRBV5-1; TRBD1 matches 8 bases. Germline CDR1 reads SGHRS; CDR2 reads YFSETQ. Trimming cost V 4 bases and J 4 bases; bases outside gene matches: 3. There are 13 residues in the CDR3. The CDR3 here is CASSRQGATEAFF. CDR3 in DNA: TGCGCCAGCAGCAGGCAGGGGGCCACTGAAGCTTTCTTT.

This clonotype showed up just a few times. This rearrangement joins TRBV7-3 to TRBJ1-6, with a tentative D call TRBD1 (6 bases). This CDR3 spans 15 amino acids. Germline CDR1 and CDR2: SGHTA and FQGTGA. The V end was cut by 0 bases, the J end by 3 bases, with 6 bases between. The CDR3, as DNA: TGTGCCAGCAGCTTAACAGGGGGCTATAATTCACCCCTCCACTTT. Translation gives CASSLTGGYNSPLHF.

This clonotype came up many times. The chain has TRBV29-1 and TRBJ2-7; no reliable D call. This CDR3 spans 13 amino acids. V lost 3 bases to trimming and J lost 0 bases, with 9 bases between them. CDR1 is SQVTM and CDR2 is ANQGSEA in the germline V gene. CDR3 protein: CSVERLSSYEQYF. CDR3 nucleotide sequence: TGCAGCGTTGAGAGGTTAAGCTCCTACGAGCAGTACTTC.

This clonotype was detected many times. The rearrangement uses TRBV30 and TRBJ1-1; no definite D call. This CDR3 contains 12 residues. V gave up 1 base and J gave up 1 base, with 4 bases separating them. Per germline, CDR1 GTSNPN and CDR2 SVGIG (reference sequence). In DNA form, the CDR3 reads TGTGCCTGGAGTGAGGGGAACACTGAAGCTTTCTTT. It translates to CAWSEGNTEAFF. The complete variable domain, with remaining parts taken from reference TRBV30 and TRBJ1-1, reads SQTIHQWPATLVQPVGSPLSLECTVEGTSNPNLYWYRQAAGRGLQLLFYSVGIGQISSEVPQNLSASRPQDRQFILSSKKLLLSDSGFYLCAWSEGNTEAFFGQGTRLTVV.